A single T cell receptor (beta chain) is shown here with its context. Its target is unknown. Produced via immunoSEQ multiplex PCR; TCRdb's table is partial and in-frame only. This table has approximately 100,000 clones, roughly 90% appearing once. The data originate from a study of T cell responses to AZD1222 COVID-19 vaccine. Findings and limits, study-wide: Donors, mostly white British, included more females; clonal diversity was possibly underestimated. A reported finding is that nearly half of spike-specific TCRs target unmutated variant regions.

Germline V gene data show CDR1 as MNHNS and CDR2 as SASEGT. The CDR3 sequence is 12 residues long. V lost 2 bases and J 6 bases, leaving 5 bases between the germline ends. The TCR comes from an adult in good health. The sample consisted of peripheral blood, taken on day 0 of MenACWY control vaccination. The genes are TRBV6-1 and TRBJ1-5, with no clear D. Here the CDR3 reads CASSERGQPQHF. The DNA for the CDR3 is TGTGCCAGCAGTGAACGAGGTCAGCCCCAGCATTTT.